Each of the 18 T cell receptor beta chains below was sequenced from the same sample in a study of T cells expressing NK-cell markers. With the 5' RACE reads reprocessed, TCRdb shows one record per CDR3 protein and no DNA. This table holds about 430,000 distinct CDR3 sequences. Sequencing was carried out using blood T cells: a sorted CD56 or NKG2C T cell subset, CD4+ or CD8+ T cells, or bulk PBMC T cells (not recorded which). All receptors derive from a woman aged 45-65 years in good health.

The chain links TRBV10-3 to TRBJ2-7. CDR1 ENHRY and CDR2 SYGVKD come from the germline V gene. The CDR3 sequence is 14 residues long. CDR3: CAISEDRGSYEQYF.

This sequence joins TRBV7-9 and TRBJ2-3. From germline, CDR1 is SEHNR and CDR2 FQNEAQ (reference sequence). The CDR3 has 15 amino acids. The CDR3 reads CASRLTGIPSDTQYF. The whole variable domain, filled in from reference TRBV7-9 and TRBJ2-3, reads DTGVSQNPRHKITKRGQNVTFRCDPISEHNRLYWYRQTLGQGPEFLTYFQNEAQLEKSRLLSDRFSAERPKGSFSTLEIQRTEQGDSAMYLCASRLTGIPSDTQYFGPGTRLTVL.

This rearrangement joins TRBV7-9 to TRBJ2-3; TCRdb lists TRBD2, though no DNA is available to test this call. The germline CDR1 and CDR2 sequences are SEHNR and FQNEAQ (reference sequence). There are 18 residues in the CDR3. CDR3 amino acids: CASSTSGLAGVAADTQYF.

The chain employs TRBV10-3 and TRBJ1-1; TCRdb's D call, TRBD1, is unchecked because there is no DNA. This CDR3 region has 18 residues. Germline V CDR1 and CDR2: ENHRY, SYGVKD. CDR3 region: CAIRSSGQTSVMNTEAFF.

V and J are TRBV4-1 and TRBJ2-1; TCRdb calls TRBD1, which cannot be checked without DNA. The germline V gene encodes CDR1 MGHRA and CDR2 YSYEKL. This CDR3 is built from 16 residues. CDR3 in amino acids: CASSQGGGVWGNEQFF.

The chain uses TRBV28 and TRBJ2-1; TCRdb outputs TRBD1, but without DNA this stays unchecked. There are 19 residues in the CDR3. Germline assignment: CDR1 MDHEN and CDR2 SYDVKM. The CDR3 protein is CASSTGQGAFNKETSEQFF.

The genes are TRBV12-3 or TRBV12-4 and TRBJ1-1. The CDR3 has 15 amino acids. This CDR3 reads CASSFPGGQDTEAFF.

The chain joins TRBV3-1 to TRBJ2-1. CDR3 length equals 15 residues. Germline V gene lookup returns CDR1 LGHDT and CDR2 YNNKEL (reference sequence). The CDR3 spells CASSQAGVAYNEQFF.

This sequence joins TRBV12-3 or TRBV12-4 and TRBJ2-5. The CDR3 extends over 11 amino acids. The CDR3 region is CASSQQRSQYF.

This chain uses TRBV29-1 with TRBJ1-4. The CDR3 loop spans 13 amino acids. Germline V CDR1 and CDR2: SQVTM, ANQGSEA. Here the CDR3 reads CSVVVGSGEKLFF.

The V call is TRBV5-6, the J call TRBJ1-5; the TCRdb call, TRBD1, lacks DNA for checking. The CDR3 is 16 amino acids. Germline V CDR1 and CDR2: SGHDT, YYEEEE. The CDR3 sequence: CASSLFREFGNQPQHF.

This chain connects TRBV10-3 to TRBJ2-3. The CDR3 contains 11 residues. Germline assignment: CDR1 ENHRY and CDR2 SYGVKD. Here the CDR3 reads CAISADNTQYF.

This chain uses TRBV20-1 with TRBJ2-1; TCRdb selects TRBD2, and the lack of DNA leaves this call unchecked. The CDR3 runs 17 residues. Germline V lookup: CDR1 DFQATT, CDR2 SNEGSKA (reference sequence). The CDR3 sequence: CSAPGTSGSSVGNEQFF.

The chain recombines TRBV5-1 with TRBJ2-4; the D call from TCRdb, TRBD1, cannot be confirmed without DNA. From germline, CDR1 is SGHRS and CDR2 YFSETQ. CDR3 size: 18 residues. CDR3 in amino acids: CASSLDNGQGLAKNIQYF.

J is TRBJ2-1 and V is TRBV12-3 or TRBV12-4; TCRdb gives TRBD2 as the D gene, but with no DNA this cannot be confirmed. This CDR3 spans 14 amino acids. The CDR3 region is CASSFDTGTSRQFF.

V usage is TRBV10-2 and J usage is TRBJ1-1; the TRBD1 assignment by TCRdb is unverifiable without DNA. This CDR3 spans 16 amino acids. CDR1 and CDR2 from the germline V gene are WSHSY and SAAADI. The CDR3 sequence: CASVDRGRDMATEAFF.

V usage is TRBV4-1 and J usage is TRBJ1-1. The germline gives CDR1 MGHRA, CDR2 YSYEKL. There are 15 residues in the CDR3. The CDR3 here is CASSQRGSFNTEAFF.

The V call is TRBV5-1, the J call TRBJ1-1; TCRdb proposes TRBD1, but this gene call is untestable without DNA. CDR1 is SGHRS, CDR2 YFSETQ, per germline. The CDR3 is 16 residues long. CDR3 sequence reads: CASRSGTGGFGTEAFF.